This TCR beta chain was documented in a study of cytomegalovirus exposure and HLA in healthy donors. PCR amplification relied on 60 Vbeta primers (plus 13 Jbeta primers). The method was immunoSEQ multiplex PCR; TCRdb's version includes in-frame clones alone and lacks a portion of them. The data contain roughly 150,000 clones, approximately 85% of them singletons. Study-wide findings and caveats: Confirmation in vitro established that three CMV-associated chains were specific for CMV antigens. In terms of immune exposure information, only CMV serostatus was available. Later work found most CMV-associated TCR beta chains apparently HLA-restricted. Being productive about 87% or about 30% of the time was typical of most TCR beta V segments in an earlier analysis.

CDR1 GTSNPN and CDR2 SVGIG come from the germline V gene (reference sequence). This CDR3 has 15 amino acids. The junction had 13 bases not matched to a gene; V was cut back by 6 bases and J by 4 bases. To note about this clone: Its specificity is unknown.

This receptor was taken from a girl aged 2-10 years in good health and CMV-seropositive. The V call is TRBV30, the J call TRBJ2-3; 7 bases are a match to TRBD1. The sequenced material came from PBMCs. The CDR3: CACFPWDSGADTQYF. In nucleotides, the CDR3 is TGTGCCTGTTTCCCTTGGGACAGTGGTGCAGATACGCAGTATTTT.